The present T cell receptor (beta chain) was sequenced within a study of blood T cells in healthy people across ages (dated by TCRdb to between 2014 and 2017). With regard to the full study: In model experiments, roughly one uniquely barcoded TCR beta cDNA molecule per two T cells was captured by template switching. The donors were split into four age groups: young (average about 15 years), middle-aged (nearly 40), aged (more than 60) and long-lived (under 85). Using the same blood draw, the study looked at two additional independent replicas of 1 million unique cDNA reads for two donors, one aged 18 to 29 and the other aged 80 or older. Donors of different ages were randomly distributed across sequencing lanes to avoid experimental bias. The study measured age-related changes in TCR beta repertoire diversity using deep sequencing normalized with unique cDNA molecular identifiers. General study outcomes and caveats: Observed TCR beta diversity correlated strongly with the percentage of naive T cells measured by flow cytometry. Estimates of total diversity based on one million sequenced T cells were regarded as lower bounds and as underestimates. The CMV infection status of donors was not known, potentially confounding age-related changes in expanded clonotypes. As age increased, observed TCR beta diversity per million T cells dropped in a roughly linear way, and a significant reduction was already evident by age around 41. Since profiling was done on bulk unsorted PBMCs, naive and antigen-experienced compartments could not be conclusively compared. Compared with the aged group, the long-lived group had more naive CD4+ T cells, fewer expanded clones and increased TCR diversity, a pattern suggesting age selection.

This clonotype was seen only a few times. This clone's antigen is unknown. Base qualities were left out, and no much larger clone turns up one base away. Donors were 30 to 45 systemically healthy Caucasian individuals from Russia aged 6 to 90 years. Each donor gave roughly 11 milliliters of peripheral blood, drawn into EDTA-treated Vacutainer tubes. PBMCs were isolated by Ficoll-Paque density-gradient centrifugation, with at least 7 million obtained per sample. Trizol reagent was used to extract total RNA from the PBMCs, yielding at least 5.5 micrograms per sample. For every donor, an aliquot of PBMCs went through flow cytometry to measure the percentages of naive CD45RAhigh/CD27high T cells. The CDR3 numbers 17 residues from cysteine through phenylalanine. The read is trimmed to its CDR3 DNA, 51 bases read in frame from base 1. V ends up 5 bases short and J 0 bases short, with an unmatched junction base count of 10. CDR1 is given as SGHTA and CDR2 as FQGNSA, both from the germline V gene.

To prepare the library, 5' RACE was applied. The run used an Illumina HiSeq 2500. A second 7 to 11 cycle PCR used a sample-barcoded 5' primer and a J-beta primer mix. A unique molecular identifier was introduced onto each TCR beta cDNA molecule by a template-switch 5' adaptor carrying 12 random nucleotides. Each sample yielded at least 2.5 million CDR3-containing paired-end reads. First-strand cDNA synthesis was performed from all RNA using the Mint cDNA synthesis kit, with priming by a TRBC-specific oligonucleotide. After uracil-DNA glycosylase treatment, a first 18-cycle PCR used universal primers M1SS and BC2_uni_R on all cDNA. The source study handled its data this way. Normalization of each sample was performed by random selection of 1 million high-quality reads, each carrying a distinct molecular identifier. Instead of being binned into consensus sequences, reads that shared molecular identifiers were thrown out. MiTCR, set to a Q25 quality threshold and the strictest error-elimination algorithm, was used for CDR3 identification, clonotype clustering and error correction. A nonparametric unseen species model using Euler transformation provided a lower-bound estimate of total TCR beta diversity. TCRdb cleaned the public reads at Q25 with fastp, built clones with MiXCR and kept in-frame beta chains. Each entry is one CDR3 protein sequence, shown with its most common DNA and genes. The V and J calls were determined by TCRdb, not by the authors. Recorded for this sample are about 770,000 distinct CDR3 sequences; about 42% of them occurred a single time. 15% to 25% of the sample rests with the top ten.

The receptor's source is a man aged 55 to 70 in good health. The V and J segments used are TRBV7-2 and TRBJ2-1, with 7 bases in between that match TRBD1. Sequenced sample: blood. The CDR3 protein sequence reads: CASSDPTYRGSYNEQFF. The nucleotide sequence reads TGTGCCAGCAGCGATCCAACTTACAGGGGCTCCTACAATGAGCAGTTCTTC.